This TCR beta chain appears in the sequencing data of a study of T-cell memory formation after mild COVID-19. Broader study findings: CD4/CD8 balance held among clones contracting day 15 to 85, and later expanders leaned CD4+.

One entry per CDR3 protein, called by TCRdb with MiXCR from the 5' RACE reads. Of about 170,000 distinct CDR3 sequences in the sample, 13% were seen once. With regard to this clonotype: Antigen unknown.

The sequenced sample consisted of PBMCs or a T cell subset sorted from them (not recorded which). The TCR sequence derives from a man aged 18 to 30 who had mild COVID-19 (a few samples of this study predate the infection). Cell type and time point are not known.

In DNA, the CDR3 is TGTGCCAGCAGCACGGCGGGCAGGGGGGAGTACGTC. As protein: CASSTAGRGEYV. The chain joins TRBV5-6 to TRBJ2-7; TRBD1 is a possible D gene (7 bases). The germline V gene has CDR1 SGHDT and CDR2 YYEEEE. The CDR3 loop spans 12 amino acids. The ends were cut back, 4 bases at V and 11 bases at J, with 16 bases in the middle.